Listed below are T cell receptor beta chains from one sample, sequenced in a study of blood T cell repertoires in COVID-19. Data came from immunoSEQ multiplex PCR; TCRdb stores just in-frame clones and leaves some out. The sample lists 95,000 to 100,000 clones, roughly 92% occurring once. Input material: peripheral blood. All receptors come from a man aged 45-65 years with active COVID-19. Each CDR3 is given with its conserved first and last residue. A D gene is named only where the DNA matches it firmly.

DNA	CDR3	V	J	length	D
TGTGCCTGGAGCGCAGGGGCATATAATGAAAAACTGTTTTTT	CAWSAGAYNEKLFF	TRBV30	TRBJ1-4	14	-
TGTGCCAGCGGCCCCGGGACAGGGTTGGAGACCCAGTACTTC	CASGPGTGLETQYF	TRBV7-8	TRBJ2-5	14	TRBD1
TGTGCCACCAGCAGAGAGGGACAGGGCTACACTGAAGCTTTCTTT	CATSREGQGYTEAFF	TRBV15	TRBJ1-1	15	TRBD1
TGTGCCAGCAGTGCCCGGGACACATATGCAGAGACCCAGTACTTC	CASSARDTYAETQYF	TRBV25-1	TRBJ2-5	15	-
TGTGCCAGCAGTACAACAGGGGAAAATCAGCCCCAGCATTTT	CASSTTGENQPQHF	TRBV28	TRBJ1-5	14	TRBD1
TGTGCCAGCAGTGGACAGGGTTACTCTGGGGCCAACGTCCTGACTTTC	CASSGQGYSGANVLTF	TRBV2	TRBJ2-6	16	TRBD1
TGTGCCAGTAGTATAGCGACTAGCGGGTATGAGCAGTTCTTC	CASSIATSGYEQFF	TRBV19	TRBJ2-1	14	TRBD2
TGTGCCAGCAGTTTTTATCCAGGGGCCTACGAGCAGTACTTC	CASSFYPGAYEQYF	TRBV27	TRBJ2-7	14	-
TGTGCCAGCAGGTCCGCCTCGGTGTCCTACAATGAGCAGTTCTTC	CASRSASVSYNEQFF	TRBV27	TRBJ2-1	15	-
TGTGCCAGCAGTTTTGCGGGGGCAGGCAATCAGCCCCAGCATTTT	CASSFAGAGNQPQHF	TRBV28	TRBJ1-5	15	-
TGCGCCAGCAGCCAAGTCGCGGGAGTTCGAGAGCAGTACTTC	CASSQVAGVREQYF	TRBV4-1	TRBJ2-7	14	TRBD2
TGTGCCATCAGTATAACCAGAGACAGGGCCGGGGAGCTGTTTTTT	CAISITRDRAGELFF	TRBV10-3	TRBJ2-2	15	TRBD1
TGTGCCAGCAGTTACTCTTTAGGGGGCGGTTATGAAGCTTTCTTT	CASSYSLGGGYEAFF	TRBV6-5	TRBJ1-1	15	TRBD1
TGCGCCAGCAGCATCGGCAACCCGAGGGCTGAAGCTTTCTTT	CASSIGNPRAEAFF	TRBV5-1	TRBJ1-1	14	-
TGTGCCAGCAGCATCTGGGGACAGGCCGCCGTCTACGAGCAGTACTTC	CASSIWGQAAVYEQYF	TRBV9	TRBJ2-7	16	TRBD1
TGTGCCAGCAGCTTGCAAAGCCGGGACAGGGTCTACGAGCAGTACTTC	CASSLQSRDRVYEQYF	TRBV7-9	TRBJ2-7	16	TRBD1
TGTGCCAGCAGTGAAAGACACCAGGATACGTCACCCCTCCACTTT	CASSERHQDTSPLHF	TRBV2	TRBJ1-6	15	-
TGTGCCAGCAGCGCCGTCGGACAGGGTGTAAATGAGCAGTTCTTC	CASSAVGQGVNEQFF	TRBV9	TRBJ2-1	15	TRBD1
TGTGCCAGCAGCGGGAACTCCGGGAGAGCGCAGTATTTT	CASSGNSGRAQYF	TRBV11-2	TRBJ2-3	13	-